Following are 19 T cell receptor beta chains from one sample sequenced in a study of early T cells in non-severe SARS-CoV-2 infection. TCRdb re-called the 5' RACE reads with MiXCR, one entry per CDR3 protein. Here the sample spans roughly 81,000 distinct CDR3 sequences, about 12% being singletons. The source material was whole blood. Receptors were obtained from an adult who was a healthcare worker with PCR-confirmed SARS-CoV-2 infection or an uninfected control (not recorded which).

This clonotype showed up many times. V gene TRBV3-1 combines with J gene TRBJ1-1; D gene unclear. The CDR3 consists of 14 residues. V lost 4 bases and J lost 1, with 10 bases in between. In germline, CDR1 is LGHDT, CDR2 YNNKEL (reference sequence). CDR3: CASSPANENTEAFF. DNA for the CDR3: TGTGCCAGCAGCCCCGCGAATGAGAACACTGAAGCTTTCTTT.

For the CDR3, the DNA is TGTGCCAGCAGCCTAGCGGGAGTGGGGGATACGCAGTATTTT. This sequence encodes CASSLAGVGDTQYF. The chain is built from TRBV3-1 and TRBJ2-3; 9 bases align to TRBD2. With 4 bases clipped from V and 6 bases from J, the junction kept 5 bases outside the gene matches. Germline CDR1 reads LGHDT; CDR2 reads YNNKEL (reference sequence). This CDR3 contains 14 residues.

This chain uses TRBV6-4 with TRBJ2-3; D unclear. There are 14 residues in the CDR3. Germline CDR1 is MRHNA and CDR2 is SNTAGT. V was clipped by 6 bases and J by 3 bases, with 13 bases between them. CDR3 in amino acids: CASSSSWHTDTQYF. CDR3 sequence (DNA): TGTGCCAGCAGCTCCTCTTGGCATACAGATACGCAGTATTTT.

The rearrangement joins TRBV18 to TRBJ2-7; possible D gene TRBD1, 6 bases. Trimming stripped 3 bases from V and 1 base from J, with 16 bases between. The CDR3 extends over 16 amino acids. From germline, CDR1 is KGHSH and CDR2 LQKENI. This CDR3 reads CASSPRTGKSSYEQYF. CDR3 DNA sequence: TGTGCCAGCTCACCCAGAACAGGGAAAAGTTCCTACGAGCAGTACTTC.

There are many counts of this clonotype. The chain carries TRBV19 and TRBJ2-1; 12 bases line up with TRBD2. Germline loops: CDR1 LNHDA, CDR2 SQIVND (reference sequence). The CDR3 is 15 residues long. J was trimmed by 2 bases and V by 8 bases; bases with no gene match: 4. CDR3 amino acids: CASARLAGAYNEQFF. The CDR3 DNA follows: TGTGCCAGTGCAAGACTAGCGGGGGCCTACAATGAGCAGTTCTTC. Complete variable domain (other parts from reference TRBV19 and TRBJ2-1): DGGITQSPKYLFRKEGQNVTLSCEQNLNHDAMYWYRQDPGQGLRLIYYSQIVNDFQKGDIAEGYSVSREKKESFPLTVTSAQKNPTAFYLCASARLAGAYNEQFFGPGTRLTVL.

This clonotype was detected ten times or more. V gene TRBV28 combines with J gene TRBJ2-3, with 12 bases lining up with TRBD1. The CDR3 spans 16 residues. Trimming cost V 6 bases and J 7 bases; bases outside gene matches: 11. CDR1 is MDHEN, CDR2 SYDVKM, per germline. The CDR3: CASSRPGTGGKNTQYF. CDR3 nucleotide sequence: TGTGCCAGCAGCAGACCCGGGACAGGGGGCAAAAATACGCAGTATTTT.

The rearrangement uses TRBV29-1 and TRBJ2-7, with D perhaps assigned TRBD1 or TRBD2 (5 bases each). Germline V CDR1 and CDR2: SQVTM, ANQGSEA. Trimming pared 4 bases from V and 4 bases from J, leaving 17 bases between. CDR3 length: 14 residues. The CDR3 sequence: CSVVRPGRIYEQYF. The DNA of the CDR3 is TGCAGCGTTGTTAGGCCGGGACGTATATACGAGCAGTACTTC.

This clonotype was detected a few times. The gene calls are TRBV11-2 and TRBJ2-7; D gene uncertain. V was clipped by 1 base and J by 1 base, with 2 bases between them. Per germline, CDR1 SGHAT and CDR2 FQNNGV. The CDR3 extends over 12 amino acids. The CDR3 DNA sequence: TGTGCCAGCAGCTTAGTGTCCTACGAGCAGTACTTC. It is translated as CASSLVSYEQYF.

In its sample, this clonotype was seen a few times. V gene TRBV9 combines with J gene TRBJ2-5; D gene ambiguous. V dropped 0 bases and J dropped 0 bases, with 12 bases sitting between them. The CDR3 is 16 residues long. The germline gives CDR1 SGDLS, CDR2 YYNGEE. For the CDR3, the DNA is TGTGCCAGCAGCGTAGCAGGAGAACTATACCAAGAGACCCAGTACTTC. This gives the protein CASSVAGELYQETQYF.

This clonotype was observed a few times. The genes are TRBV20-1 and TRBJ2-3; TRBD2 aligns across 7 bases. V shed 7 bases and J 4 bases; nucleotides not matched to a gene: 2. The CDR3 loop spans 11 amino acids. The germline gives CDR1 DFQATT, CDR2 SNEGSKA (reference sequence). The DNA of the CDR3 is TGCAGTGGAGGACTAGCAGATACGCAGTATTTT. It translates to CSGGLADTQYF.

In this sample, this clonotype turned up many times. The chain is built from TRBV3-1 and TRBJ2-5, with D perhaps matching TRBD2 (5 bases). CDR1 is LGHDT, CDR2 YNNKEL, per germline (reference sequence). This CDR3 spans 12 amino acids. Trimming removed 1 base at V and 7 bases at J, with 7 bases between. The CDR3 sequence: CASSQGEGTQYF. CDR3 coding DNA: TGTGCCAGCAGCCAAGGAGAGGGGACCCAGTACTTC.

This clonotype was seen ten or more times. The chain joins TRBV5-1 to TRBJ2-2; D is ambiguous. V was clipped by 2 bases and J by 0 bases, with 8 bases between them. CDR3 size: 15 residues. CDR1 and CDR2 (germline): SGHRS, YFSETQ. The CDR3, as DNA: TGCGCCAGCAGCTTACAAAGCGCGAACACCGGGGAGCTGTTTTTT. Its translation is CASSLQSANTGELFF.

This clonotype was recorded many times. The rearrangement links TRBV9 to TRBJ2-1, with D perhaps matching TRBD1 or TRBD2 (5 bases each). Germline CDR1 reads SGDLS; CDR2 reads YYNGEE. CDR3 length: 18 residues. Trimming removed 0 bases at V and 2 bases at J, with 18 bases between. DNA for the CDR3: TGTGCCAGCAGCGTAGCCGGGGTGGGGCTACCACCCTACAATGAGCAGTTCTTC. Translated, it gives CASSVAGVGLPPYNEQFF. The variable domain in full, with the rest retrieved from reference TRBV9 and TRBJ2-1, is DSGVTQTPKHLITATGQRVTLRCSPRSGDLSVYWYQQSLDQGLQFLIQYYNGEERAKGNILERFSAQQFPDLHSELNLSSLELGDSALYFCASSVAGVGLPPYNEQFFGPGTRLTVL.

This clonotype occurred many times. J is TRBJ2-3 and V is TRBV21-1; TRBD1 was called by the table and not checked on the DNA. TRBV21-1 is described as a pseudogene. The CDR3 totals 17 residues. CDR3 region: CASSKAGRRTGCDTQYF. The DNA for the CDR3 is TGTGCCAGCAGCAAAGCGGGGCGACGAACAGGGTGTGATACGCAGTATTTT.

The V call is TRBV11-2, the J call TRBJ2-1, with 7 positions matching TRBD2. J was trimmed by 9 bases and V by 4 bases; bases with no gene match: 9. The CDR3 is made up of 14 amino acids. Per the germline V gene, CDR1 is SGHAT and CDR2 is FQNNGV. CDR3 nucleotides: TGTGCCAGCAGCTGGGACCTTAGCGGGTTTGAGCAGTTCTTC. Protein sequence: CASSWDLSGFEQFF.

This clonotype was seen repeatedly, ten times or more. The chain has TRBV27 and TRBJ2-1, with 13 bases matching TRBD2. The CDR3 has 16 amino acids. CDR1 is MNHEY and CDR2 is SMNVEV in the germline V gene (reference sequence). J lost 6 bases, V lost 1 base, and 3 bases had no gene match. This CDR3 reads CASSLLTSGRPNEQFF. The CDR3 region has the DNA TGTGCCAGCAGTTTATTGACTAGCGGGAGGCCCAATGAGCAGTTCTTC.

This clonotype was picked up many times. V usage is TRBV3-1 and J usage is TRBJ2-7, with D possibly matching TRBD1 (5 bases). CDR1 and CDR2 (germline): LGHDT, YNNKEL (reference sequence). The CDR3 has 16 amino acids. V lost 4 bases and J lost 0, with 16 bases in between. CDR3 sequence (DNA): TGTGCCAGCAGCCCCCTCCGGACATCATCCTCCTACGAGCAGTACTTC. Its protein is CASSPLRTSSSYEQYF.

This rearrangement joins TRBV10-3 to TRBJ2-7; 9 bases are shared with TRBD1. J was trimmed by 3 bases and V by 6 bases; bases with no gene match: 12. The germline CDR1 and CDR2 sequences are ENHRY and SYGVKD. CDR3 length: 16 amino acids. CDR3 in DNA: TGTGCCATCAGACCGGGACAGGGTCAGACGATCTACGAGCAGTACTTC. It is translated as CAIRPGQGQTIYEQYF.

The V gene is TRBV29-1, the J gene TRBJ1-2, with D possibly being TRBD1 (5 bases). CDR3 length equals 13 residues. Germline-derived CDR1 and CDR2 are SQVTM and ANQGSEA. Trimming pared 4 bases from V and 4 bases from J, leaving 13 bases between. The CDR3 loop reads CSVGDSPLYGYTF. CDR3 nucleotide sequence: TGCAGCGTTGGCGACAGTCCCCTCTATGGCTACACCTTC.